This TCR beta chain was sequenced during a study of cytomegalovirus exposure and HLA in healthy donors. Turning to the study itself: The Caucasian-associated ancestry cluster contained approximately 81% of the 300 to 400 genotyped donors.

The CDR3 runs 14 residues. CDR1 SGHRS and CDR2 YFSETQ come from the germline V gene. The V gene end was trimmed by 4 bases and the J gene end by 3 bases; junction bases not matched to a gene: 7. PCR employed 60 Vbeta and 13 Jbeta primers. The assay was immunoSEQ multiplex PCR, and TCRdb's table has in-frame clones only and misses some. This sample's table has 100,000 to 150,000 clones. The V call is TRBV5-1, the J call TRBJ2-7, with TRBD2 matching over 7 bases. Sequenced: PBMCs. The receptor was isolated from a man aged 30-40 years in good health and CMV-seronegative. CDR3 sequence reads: CASSLMGGIYEQYF. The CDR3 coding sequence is TGCGCCAGCAGCCTAATGGGAGGGATCTACGAGCAGTACTTC.